One sample yielded the 14 T cell receptor beta chains listed below, sequenced in a study of OX40 agonist ivuxolimab in advanced cancers. Method: immunoSEQ multiplex PCR; TCRdb's copy keeps in-frame clones and lacks some. The table has about 69,000 clones, about 90% seen once. Sequencing was performed on CD4+ or CD8+ T cells sorted from blood, taken in a trial of the OX40 agonist ivuxolimab. These receptors were obtained from an adult with an advanced solid tumor such as melanoma, head and neck, liver or kidney cancer.

The V gene is TRBV28, the J gene TRBJ1-5; D may be TRBD1 (5 bases). V lost 5 bases to trimming and J lost 9 bases, with 14 bases between them. The CDR3 is 13 residues long. Germline V gene lookup returns CDR1 MDHEN and CDR2 SYDVKM. The CDR3, as DNA: TGTGCCAGCAGTCTGACAGATAGGGGGCCCCAGCATTTT. This translates into CASSLTDRGPQHF.

V gene TRBV4-2 combines with J gene TRBJ1-5, with D perhaps TRBD1 (6 bases). CDR1 and CDR2 (germline): LGHNA, YNFKEQ. The CDR3 is 16 residues long. Trimming pared 1 base from V and 4 bases from J, leaving 14 bases between. In nucleotides, the CDR3 is TGTGCCAGCAGCCAAGTACGGACAGATAAAAATCAGCCCCAGCATTTT. Its protein product is CASSQVRTDKNQPQHF.

The J gene is TRBJ1-6, the V gene TRBV4-3; a possible D gene is TRBD1 (5 bases). Per the germline V gene, CDR1 is LGHNA and CDR2 is YSLEER. V lost 3 bases to trimming and J lost 5 bases, with 8 bases between them. The CDR3 has 14 amino acids. The CDR3 loop reads CASSHGTDNSPLHF. In DNA, the CDR3 is TGCGCCAGCAGCCACGGGACGGATAATTCACCCCTCCACTTT.

V is TRBV30 and J is TRBJ2-2; no clear D. Germline V gene sequence: CDR1 GTSNPN, CDR2 SVGIG (reference sequence). This CDR3 comprises 14 residues. V lost 2 bases, J lost 5 bases, and 12 bases lay in between. CDR3 bases: TGTGCCTGGAGTTCATTGCCGGCAACCGGGGAGCTGTTTTTT. Translating gives CAWSSLPATGELFF. Variable domain in full (rest from reference TRBV30 and TRBJ2-2): SQTIHQWPATLVQPVGSPLSLECTVEGTSNPNLYWYRQAAGRGLQLLFYSVGIGQISSEVPQNLSASRPQDRQFILSSKKLLLSDSGFYLCAWSSLPATGELFFGEGSRLTVL.

The J gene is TRBJ1-2, the V gene TRBV5-5; D is ambiguous. The V and J ends lost 0 bases and 0 bases respectively, with 12 bases between them. This CDR3 comprises 16 residues. Germline V gene lookup returns CDR1 SGHKS and CDR2 YYEKEE (reference sequence). The CDR3 spells CASSLVVGSPNYGYTF. The CDR3 nucleotides read TGTGCCAGCAGCTTGGTGGTAGGCAGCCCTAACTATGGCTACACCTTC.

The chain uses TRBV30 and TRBJ2-3; 11 bases line up with TRBD2. The germline gives CDR1 GTSNPN, CDR2 SVGIG (reference sequence). The length of the CDR3 is 16 residues. The V gene end was trimmed by 1 base and the J gene end by 6 bases; junction bases not matched to a gene: 9. The CDR3 nucleotides read TGTGCCTGGAGTGACAAACTAGCGGGGGTGGGGGATACGCAGTATTTT. Residues: CAWSDKLAGVGDTQYF.

The V and J genes are TRBV27 and TRBJ1-1; 8 nucleotides agree with TRBD1. In germline, CDR1 is MNHEY, CDR2 SMNVEV (reference sequence). Losses at the gene ends were 4 bases for V and 6 bases for J; bases not matched to a gene: 10. There are 15 residues in the CDR3. The CDR3 bases are TGTGCCAGCAGTTACAGGGGGTTGGTGCTGGCTGAAGCTTTCTTT. Translating gives CASSYRGLVLAEAFF.

The chain employs TRBV9 and TRBJ1-3, with D unresolved. Between the trimmed V and J ends, which lost 3 bases and 0 bases, there was a span of 10 bases. Germline CDR1 and CDR2: SGDLS and YYNGEE. The CDR3 totals 15 residues. CDR3 DNA sequence: TGTGCCAGCAGCGGACTTTCTGGCTCTGGAAACACCATATATTTT. Translated: CASSGLSGSGNTIYF.

In its sample, this clone was seen a few times. V usage is TRBV6-1 and J usage is TRBJ1-6; D perhaps matches TRBD1 (6 bases). Germline CDR1 is MNHNS and CDR2 is SASEGT. Trimming removed 4 bases at V and 7 bases at J, with 8 bases between. This CDR3 region has 13 residues. The CDR3 reads CASSADRNSPLHF. The CDR3 DNA is TGTGCCAGCAGTGCCGACAGGAATTCACCCCTCCACTTT.

The chain uses TRBV28 and TRBJ1-2; D perhaps matches TRBD1 (6 bases). V was clipped by 3 bases and J by 2 bases, with 13 bases between them. The CDR3 is made up of 15 amino acids. From germline, CDR1 is MDHEN and CDR2 SYDVKM. The CDR3 DNA is TGTGCCAGCAGTTTTTCGGGGGCTGGGAACTATGGCTACACCTTC. This sequence encodes CASSFSGAGNYGYTF.

CDR3: CASSQGAGYGYTF. CDR3 in DNA: TGCGCCAGCAGCCAGGGGGCTGGATATGGCTACACCTTC. The J gene is TRBJ1-2, the V gene TRBV4-3; D might be TRBD1 (6 bases). The CDR3 spans 13 residues. Germline V gives CDR1 LGHNA, CDR2 YSLEER. Trimming cost V 3 bases and J 5 bases, with 10 bases left between them.

The V gene is TRBV30, the J gene TRBJ2-1, with 7 bases matching TRBD1. V dropped 3 bases and J dropped 0; count of bases not matched to a gene: 2. The germline V gene has CDR1 GTSNPN and CDR2 SVGIG (reference sequence). The CDR3 sequence is 14 residues long. For the CDR3, the DNA is TGTGCCTGGAGCCGGGACAGCTCCTACAATGAGCAGTTCTTC. It codes for CAWSRDSSYNEQFF.

This rearrangement joins TRBV6-1 to TRBJ1-5; D remains ambiguous. Deletions cut 8 bases from V and 4 bases from J, with 15 bases between. The CDR3 extends over 14 amino acids. Germline V gene lookup returns CDR1 MNHNS and CDR2 SASEGT. CDR3 loop: CASGHQSGNQPQHF. DNA for the CDR3: TGTGCCAGCGGGCACCAGAGCGGAAATCAGCCCCAGCATTTT.

This chain links TRBV11-3 with TRBJ2-5, with 7 bases identical to TRBD2. The J call may be wrong; the DNA end is better matched by TRBJ2-7. The CDR3 length is 13 residues. CDR1 and CDR2 from the germline V gene are SGHNT and YENEEA. The CDR3, as DNA: TGTGCCAGCGCCCTTAGGGGAGGGTACGAGCAGTACTTC. As protein: CASALRGGYEQYF.